This T cell receptor beta chain stems from a study of T cell repertoires in cytomegalovirus infection. Study at large: Both a matching HLA type and CMV infection were indicated by public TCR beta signatures.

TCRdb called the reads again in MiXCR, with one record for every CDR3 protein. The table has about 130,000 distinct CDR3 sequences, roughly a quarter seen once; the top ten hold 34%. Broader study findings: HLA-C-restricted, CMV-specific TCR beta clonotypes were dominant ex vivo.

There are 13 residues in the CDR3. CDR1 is SGHVS, CDR2 FNYEAQ, per germline. Trimming stripped 8 bases from V and 5 bases from J, with 14 bases between. This clonotype came up a few times. Antigen: not known. Sequences were obtained from PBMCs, sequenced either directly or after in vitro stimulation (not recorded which). The sequence derives from a human donor in good health (CMV status not recorded). Some clones in this sample may be carry-over from other donors' samples. This chain links TRBV7-6 with TRBJ2-3, with D possibly being TRBD2 (6 bases). The CDR3 coding sequence is TGTGCCAGCGCCCGCAGGAGGGAAGATACGCAGTATTTT. This sequence encodes CASARRREDTQYF.